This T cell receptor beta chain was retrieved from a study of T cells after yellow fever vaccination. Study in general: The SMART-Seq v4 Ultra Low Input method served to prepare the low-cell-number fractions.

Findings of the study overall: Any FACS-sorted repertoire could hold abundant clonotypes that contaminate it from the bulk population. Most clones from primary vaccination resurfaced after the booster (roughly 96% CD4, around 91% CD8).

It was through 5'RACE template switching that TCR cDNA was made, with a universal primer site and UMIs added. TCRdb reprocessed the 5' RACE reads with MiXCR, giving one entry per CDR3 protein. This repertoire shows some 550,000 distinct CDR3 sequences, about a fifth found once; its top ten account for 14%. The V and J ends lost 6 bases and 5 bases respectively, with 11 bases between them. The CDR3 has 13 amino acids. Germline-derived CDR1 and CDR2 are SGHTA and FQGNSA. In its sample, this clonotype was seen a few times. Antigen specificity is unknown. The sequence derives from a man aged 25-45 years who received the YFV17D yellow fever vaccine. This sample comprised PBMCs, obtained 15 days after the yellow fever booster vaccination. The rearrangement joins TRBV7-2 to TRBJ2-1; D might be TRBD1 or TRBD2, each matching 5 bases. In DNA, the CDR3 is TGTGCCAGCAGTCGGGACGTGAACAATGAGCAGTTCTTC. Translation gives CASSRDVNNEQFF.